The present T cell receptor (beta chain) was sequenced within a study of T cells in Graves' hyperthyroidism and ophthalmopathy (dated by TCRdb to about 2019). About the full investigation: Peripheral blood was sampled at the time of initial diagnosis, prior to any treatment. The 85 to 100 discovery patients were randomly split 7:3 into training and test sets. TCR Vbeta CDR3 sequencing of 140 or so peripheral blood samples (approximately 44 ophthalmopathy, 75 to 80 hyperthyroidism and around 17 progressor patients) is reported in the paper. A discovery cohort of about a hundred patients, about 40 with Graves' ophthalmopathy and about 60 with stable Graves' hyperthyroidism, was used to find distinguishing TCR V-J signatures. After sampling, hyperthyroidism patients received methimazole starting at 30 mg daily, and ophthalmopathy patients received high-dose intravenous methylprednisolone. In about 6 Graves' hyperthyroidism patients, the study also compared T-cell repertoires from thyroid tissue with T-cell repertoires from blood. Whether ophthalmopathy could be predicted prospectively was tested in an independent validation cohort made up of roughly 20 hyperthyroidism patients plus 17 patients who later progressed to ophthalmopathy.

This clonotype was picked up a small number of times. Its antigen target is currently unknown. No base qualities exist here, and no much larger clone lies one base off it. The hyperthyroidism patients were between 18 and 65 years old and newly diagnosed, with a disease duration of less than 2 months. Patients with uncontrolled infections, other autoimmune diseases, pregnancy or lactation were excluded. Diagnoses relied on clinical symptoms, serum thyroxine and TRAb, thyroid ultrasound and orbital computed tomography. Blood from progressor patients was drawn when they were first diagnosed with hyperthyroidism, before any ophthalmopathy symptoms appeared. PBMCs were isolated from 10 ml of fresh peripheral blood by Ficoll-Paque density gradient centrifugation. Patients classed as progressors first received a Graves' hyperthyroidism diagnosis and then went on to develop ophthalmopathy during follow-up. Total RNA was extracted using Trizol reagent, and RNA quality was assessed on an Agilent 2100 Bioanalyzer.

The TCR beta CDR3 regions were amplified from RNA transcripts. For the first round of RT-PCR on the TCR CDR3, the HTBI primer set was used together with the Qiagen OneStep RT-PCR kit. The libraries were constructed in a second round of multiplex PCR and then size-selected and purified. The libraries were sequenced on an Illumina HiSeq2000 using paired-end 100 bp reads. Per the original workflow: SOAPnuke was used to process the raw data, with reads discarded if the reads contained adapters or uncalled bases, had a mean Phred below 15, or lacked an exact constant-primer or identifier match. COPE v1.2.5 was used to merge the high-quality paired reads, and each unique nucleotide sequence was defined as a clonotype. MiTCR v1.1 was used to align clonotypes to the IMGT TRBV, TRBD and TRBJ reference segments. The analysis included only V-J combinations with a frequency above 0.0001, which together covered 99.2% of the repertoires. A TCS score was defined as the ratio of F50 (clonal expansion) to E x V (chaos), with BLOSUM62-based TCRdist applied between CDR3 peptides within each V-J. Welch's t-statistics and random forest reduced 500 to 550 V-J features to roughly 13, which were used in a naive Bayes classifier (R e1071). In TCRdb, the public reads were trimmed at Q25 with fastp and aligned with MiXCR, with productive beta chains retained. Each entry is one CDR3 protein sequence, shown with its most common DNA and genes. The V and J calls here are based on TCRdb, not the publication. In all, the sample holds about 360,000 distinct CDR3 sequences, and around 14% of those were seen once. The biggest ten clones account for roughly 25% of the sample.

The CDR3 runs 16 amino acids, cysteine and phenylalanine included. Only CDR3 DNA is held: 48 bases, read in frame from base 1. CDR1 and CDR2, per the germline V gene (reference sequence), are SGHNT and YYREEE. After removal of 4 bases from V and 6 bases from J, the junction retains 8 bases not matched to a gene. Broader findings and caveats from the paper: Blood samples also contained most of the expanded thyroid clonotypes (frequency above 0.001), which suggests that blood repertoires may reflect thyroid immune responses. In validation, progression to ophthalmopathy was predicted by the model with nearly 71% sensitivity and nearly 75% specificity, a median of about 6 months before onset. Ophthalmopathy was separated from stable hyperthyroidism by a 13 V-J signature model, with 85% to 90% sensitivity and approximately 84% specificity obtained in cross-validation and 80%/75% obtained in testing. Sample size was not statistically predetermined, and blinding of investigators to group allocation was not performed.

What was sequenced was blood. The chain employs TRBV5-4 and TRBJ2-1; the central 12 bases match TRBD2. This TCR derives from a woman under 30 with Graves' hyperthyroidism that later progressed to Graves' ophthalmopathy. For the CDR3, the sequence is CASSTTSGSGLNEQFF. The sequenced DNA: TGTGCCAGCAGCACGACTAGCGGGAGTGGCCTCAATGAGCAGTTCTTC. Joined to the reference TRBV5-4 and TRBJ2-1 proteins, this CDR3 gives the full variable domain: ETGVTQSPTHLIKTRGQQVTLRCSSQSGHNTVSWYQQALGQGPQFIFQYYREEENGRGNFPPRFSGLQFPNYSSELNVNALELDDSALYLCASSTTSGSGLNEQFFGPGTRLTVL.